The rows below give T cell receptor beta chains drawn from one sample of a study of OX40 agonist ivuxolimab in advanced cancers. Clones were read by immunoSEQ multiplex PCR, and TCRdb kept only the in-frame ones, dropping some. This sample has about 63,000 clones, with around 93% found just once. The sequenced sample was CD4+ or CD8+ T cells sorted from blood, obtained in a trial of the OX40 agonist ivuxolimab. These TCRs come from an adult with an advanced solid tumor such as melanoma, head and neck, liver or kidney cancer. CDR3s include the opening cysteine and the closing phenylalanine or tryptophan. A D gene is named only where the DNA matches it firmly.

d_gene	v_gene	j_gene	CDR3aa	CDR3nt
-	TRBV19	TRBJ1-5	CASSIWTESNQPQHF	TGTGCCAGTAGTATATGGACAGAAAGCAATCAGCCCCAGCATTTT
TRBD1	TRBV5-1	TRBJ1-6	CASSYRQGSSPLHF	TGCGCCAGCAGCTACCGACAGGGGAGTTCACCCCTCCACTTT
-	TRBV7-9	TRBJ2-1	CASSPTTGTETYNEQFF	TGTGCCAGCAGCCCAACCACCGGGACGGAGACCTACAATGAGCAGTTCTTC
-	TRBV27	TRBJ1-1	CASSPVLLGGADTEAFF	TGTGCCAGCTCCCCCGTCTTACTCGGGGGCGCAGACACTGAAGCTTTCTTT
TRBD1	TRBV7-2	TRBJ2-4	CASSFRTGSDLAKNIQYF	TGTGCCAGCAGCTTTAGGACAGGTTCCGATCTAGCCAAAAACATTCAGTACTTC
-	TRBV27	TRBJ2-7	CASGERTPRNEQYF	TGTGCCAGCGGTGAGCGGACCCCCCGGAACGAGCAGTACTTC
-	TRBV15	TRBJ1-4	CATSPRQNNEKLFF	TGTGCCACCAGTCCACGACAGAATAATGAAAAACTGTTTTTT
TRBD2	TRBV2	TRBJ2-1	CASSAIGLGSISDEQFF	TGTGCCAGCAGTGCGATTGGACTAGGCTCTATTTCCGATGAGCAGTTCTTC
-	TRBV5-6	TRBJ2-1	CASSPPEPHNEQFF	TGTGCCAGCAGCCCGCCCGAGCCTCACAATGAGCAGTTCTTC
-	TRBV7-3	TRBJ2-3	CASRLSGRDTQYF	TGTGCCAGCAGGTTGTCGGGGAGGGATACGCAGTATTTT
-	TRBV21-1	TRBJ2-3	CASSKGLTGARCTDTQYF	TGTGCCAGCAGCAAAGGCTTGACAGGGGCTAGATGCACAGATACGCAGTATTTT
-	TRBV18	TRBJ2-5	CASSRGETQYF	TGTGCCAGCTCACGAGGGGAGACCCAGTACTTC
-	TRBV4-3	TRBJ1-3	CASSPALAGISGNTIYF	TGCGCCAGCAGCCCAGCCCTGGCGGGGATCTCTGGAAACACCATATATTTT
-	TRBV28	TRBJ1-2	CASSLGQGLHGYTF	TGTGCCAGCAGTTTAGGTCAGGGTCTTCATGGCTACACCTTC
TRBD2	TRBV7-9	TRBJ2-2	CASSDRTSGREEKFGELFF	TGTGCCAGCAGCGATCGGACTAGCGGGAGGGAGGAAAAGTTCGGGGAGCTGTTTTTT
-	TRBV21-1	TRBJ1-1	CASSNLGPHMNTEAFF	TGTGCCAGCAGCAATCTGGGGCCACACATGAACACTGAAGCTTTCTTT
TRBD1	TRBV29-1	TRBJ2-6	CSVAGTAREGANVLTF	TGCAGCGTTGCCGGGACAGCCAGGGAAGGGGCCAACGTCCTGACTTTC
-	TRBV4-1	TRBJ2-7	CASSQVDGEYEQYF	TGCGCCAGCAGCCAAGTTGACGGAGAATACGAGCAGTACTTC
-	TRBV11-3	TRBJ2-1	CASSLEGAGAYNEQFF	TGTGCCAGCAGCTTAGAGGGGGCGGGGGCCTACAATGAGCAGTTCTTC
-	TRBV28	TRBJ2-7	CASSDSTYEQYF	TGTGCCAGCAGCGACAGCACCTACGAGCAGTACTTC
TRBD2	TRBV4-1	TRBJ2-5	CASSPTSGGFSETQYF	TGCGCCAGCAGCCCCACTAGCGGGGGGTTCTCAGAGACCCAGTACTTC
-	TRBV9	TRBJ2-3	CASSVSKAQVSADTQYF	TGTGCCAGCAGCGTAAGTAAGGCTCAAGTATCTGCGGATACGCAGTATTTT
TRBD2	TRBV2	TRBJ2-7	CASSPLAGGLGYEQYF	TGTGCCAGCAGCCCCCTAGCGGGAGGCTTGGGATACGAGCAGTACTTC
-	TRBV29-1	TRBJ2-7	CSVVARDTGSHEQYF	TGCAGCGTTGTTGCGCGGGACACCGGCTCCCACGAGCAGTACTTC
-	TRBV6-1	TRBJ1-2	CASSEHVGPNYGYTF	TGTGCCAGCAGTGAACACGTCGGTCCCAACTATGGCTACACCTTC
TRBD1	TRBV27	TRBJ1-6	CASRGQGAFSYNSPLHF	TGTGCCAGCAGGGGACAGGGGGCGTTCTCCTATAATTCACCCCTCCACTTT
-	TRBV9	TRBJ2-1	CASSENGVNEQFF	TGTGCCAGCAGCGAAAACGGCGTGAATGAGCAGTTCTTC
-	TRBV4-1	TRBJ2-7	CASSLGPGHYYEQYF	TGCGCCAGCAGCCTGGGTCCGGGGCACTACTACGAGCAGTACTTC
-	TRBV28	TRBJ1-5	CASSLSGGAYQPQHF	TGTGCCAGCAGTTTATCGGGGGGGGCTTATCAGCCCCAGCATTTT
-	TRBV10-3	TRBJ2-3	CAIGTDTQYF	TGTGCCATCGGCACGGATACGCAGTATTTT
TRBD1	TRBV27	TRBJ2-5	CASSTHRDRVQETQYF	TGTGCCAGCAGTACCCACCGGGACAGGGTTCAAGAGACCCAGTACTTC
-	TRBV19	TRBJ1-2	CASSIDSGAYYGYTF	TGTGCCAGTAGTATTGACAGTGGGGCCTACTATGGCTACACCTTC
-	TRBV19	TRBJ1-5	CASRMGLLNQPQHF	TGTGCCAGTAGAATGGGCCTGCTCAATCAGCCCCAGCATTTT
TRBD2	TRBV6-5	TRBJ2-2	CASSYAGVHTGELFF	TGTGCCAGCAGTTACGCGGGGGTACATACCGGGGAGCTGTTTTTT